This passage covers 2 T cell receptor beta chains from one sample sequenced in a study of response to subunit inactivated influenza vaccine. MiXCR, run by TCRdb on the RT-PCR reads, gives a single entry per CDR3 protein. The sample includes over 650,000 distinct CDR3 sequences, around 20% of them seen just once. This material consisted of PBMCs from blood, taken around 5 days after vaccination. These receptors all come from a man aged 45-60 years who received an inactivated influenza vaccine.

The table lists this clonotype with a few counts. The genes are TRBV27 and TRBJ2-3; 7 bases line up with TRBD2. V dropped 6 bases and J dropped 2; count of bases not matched to a gene: 11. Germline CDR1 reads MNHEY; CDR2 reads SMNVEV (reference sequence). This CDR3 comprises 16 residues. The CDR3 coding sequence is TGTGCCAGCAGCAACCCACTAGCGAGGTTCACAGATACGCAGTATTTT. It encodes CASSNPLARFTDTQYF.

The chain couples TRBV24-1 to TRBJ2-7; no definite D call. Germline CDR1 reads KGHDR; CDR2 reads SFDVKD. The CDR3 loop spans 15 amino acids. V was cut by 2 bases and J by 0 bases, with 10 bases left in between. This chain's CDR3 is CATSDSSLSSYEQYF. DNA for the CDR3: TGTGCCACCAGTGATTCATCGTTAAGCTCCTACGAGCAGTACTTC.